This entry lists 2 T cell receptor beta chains sequenced from one sample in a study of identical twins. TCRdb re-called the 5' RACE reads with MiXCR, one entry per CDR3 protein. The sample shows over 550,000 distinct CDR3 sequences, around 7.4% of them seen only once. A further study also used this sample, focusing on yellow fever vaccine responses in identical twins.

Source material: PBMCs. The receptors were sampled from a woman aged 18-30 years in good health.

This clonotype was seen repeatedly, ten times or more. The rearrangement links TRBV6-1 to TRBJ2-1; 11 bases are shared with TRBD2. Trimming removed 6 bases from V and 6 bases from J; junction bases left unmatched: 4. The CDR3 length is 14 residues. From germline, CDR1 is MNHNS and CDR2 SASEGT. This CDR3 reads CASRGLAGPNEQFF. The CDR3 DNA reads as TGTGCCAGCAGAGGACTAGCGGGCCCCAATGAGCAGTTCTTC.

This chain links TRBV9 with TRBJ2-1; D gene ambiguous. This CDR3 has 12 residues. Germline loops: CDR1 SGDLS, CDR2 YYNGEE. Trimming removed 0 bases at V and 9 bases at J, with 7 bases between. The CDR3 nucleotides read TGTGCCAGCAGCGTAGCCCCGACTGAGCAGTTCTTC. The encoded protein is CASSVAPTEQFF.